These 30 T cell receptor beta chains were sequenced from one sample in a study of early T cells in non-severe SARS-CoV-2 infection. TCRdb re-derived calls from the 5' RACE reads in MiXCR, one entry per CDR3 protein. The table includes about 50,000 distinct CDR3 sequences, roughly 13% detected once. The source material was whole blood. The origin of the receptors is an adult who was a healthcare worker with PCR-confirmed SARS-CoV-2 infection or an uninfected control (not recorded which).

The chain is built from TRBV7-9 and TRBJ1-2; 8 nucleotides match TRBD1. Unmatched junction bases numbered 8, after V lost 5 bases and J lost 6 bases. The germline V gene encodes CDR1 SEHNR and CDR2 FQNEAQ (reference sequence). The CDR3 runs to 14 residues. CDR3 amino acids: CASSRTQGADGYTF. The CDR3 DNA sequence: TGTGCCAGCAGCCGGACTCAGGGGGCTGATGGCTACACCTTC.

This clonotype appeared a few times. The rearrangement links TRBV5-1 to TRBJ2-1, with 10 bases aligning to TRBD2. Germline V lookup: CDR1 SGHRS, CDR2 YFSETQ. The CDR3 sequence is 17 residues long. V lost 4 bases to trimming and J lost 3 bases; unmatched junction nucleotides: 10. Here the CDR3 reads CASSLSPSSGSYNEQFF. In DNA form, the CDR3 reads TGCGCCAGCAGCCTTAGCCCCTCTAGCGGGAGCTACAATGAGCAGTTCTTC.

This clonotype was recorded many times. This chain uses TRBV28 with TRBJ1-5; TRBD1 might be the D (6 bases). Per the germline V gene, CDR1 is MDHEN and CDR2 is SYDVKM. With 7 bases removed from V and 4 bases from J, the gap between germline ends came to 17 bases. The CDR3 totals 15 residues. This CDR3 reads CASTTGMAGNQPQHF. CDR3 DNA sequence: TGTGCCAGCACAACAGGGATGGCTGGGAATCAGCCCCAGCATTTT.

Ten or more counts support this clonotype. J is TRBJ2-2 and V is TRBV30; no reliable D call. The CDR3 is 14 residues long. Germline V gene lookup returns CDR1 GTSNPN and CDR2 SVGIG (reference sequence). Trimming stripped 4 bases from V and 5 bases from J, with 14 bases between. This CDR3 reads CAWMNPPLTGELFF. CDR3 sequence (DNA): TGTGCCTGGATGAACCCTCCTTTAACCGGGGAGCTGTTTTTT.

This chain connects TRBV9 to TRBJ1-6, with no clear D. The germline V gene encodes CDR1 SGDLS and CDR2 YYNGEE. V was trimmed by 0 bases and J by 9 bases, leaving 10 bases between them. CDR3 length: 14 amino acids. The CDR3 DNA follows: TGTGCCAGCAGCGTAGATGTTCTGGGTTCACCCCTCCACTTT. Encoded protein: CASSVDVLGSPLHF.

This clonotype was seen a few times. The chain employs TRBV19 and TRBJ1-2; D unresolved. Trimming removed 0 bases at V and 3 bases at J, with 11 bases between. The CDR3 sequence is 15 residues long. Germline lookup yields CDR1 LNHDA and CDR2 SQIVND (reference sequence). The CDR3 DNA reads as TGTGCCAGTAGTATAGATCGGGGTTTTGACTATGGCTACACCTTC. Translation: CASSIDRGFDYGYTF.

This clonotype has more than one count but fewer than ten. This rearrangement joins TRBV4-1 to TRBJ2-2; possibly TRBD1 for D (5 bases). The germline V and J ends were trimmed by 3 bases and 6 bases, with 11 bases remaining between them. Germline V gene lookup returns CDR1 MGHRA and CDR2 YSYEKL. The CDR3 covers 14 residues. CDR3 protein: CASSHPLTAGELFF. The CDR3 DNA reads as TGCGCCAGCAGCCATCCCCTGACAGCCGGGGAGCTGTTTTTT.

V and J are TRBV5-1 and TRBJ2-5; TRBD2 aligns across 12 bases. The CDR3 totals 17 residues. The germline gives CDR1 SGHRS, CDR2 YFSETQ. V lost 4 bases and J lost 3; bases outside the gene matches: 10. The CDR3 here is CASSPRRTSGAKETQYF. The DNA for the CDR3 is TGCGCCAGCAGCCCACGGAGGACTAGCGGGGCAAAAGAGACCCAGTACTTC.

This clonotype was seen a handful of times. CDR3 in amino acids: CASTLLSTSTDTQYF. The CDR3 bases are TGTGCCAGCACCCTGCTATCCACTAGCACAGATACGCAGTATTTT. The gene calls are TRBV12-3 or TRBV12-4 and TRBJ2-3; D is uncertain. Trimming removed 7 bases at V and 0 bases at J, with 14 bases between. The CDR3 sequence is 15 residues long.

At least ten counts were recorded for this clonotype. This chain links TRBV20-1 with TRBJ1-2; D unclear. CDR3 size: 14 residues. Germline-derived CDR1 and CDR2 are DFQATT and SNEGSKA (reference sequence). V lost 1 base and J lost 4, with 13 bases in between. This chain's CDR3 is CSARVMYGIYGYTF. The CDR3 DNA sequence: TGCAGTGCTAGAGTAATGTATGGCATCTATGGCTACACCTTC.

This clonotype was seen at least ten times. The chain recombines TRBV9 with TRBJ2-3; TRBD2 matches 10 bases. With 5 bases clipped from V and 8 bases from J, the junction kept 11 bases outside the gene matches. The germline V gene encodes CDR1 SGDLS and CDR2 YYNGEE. This CDR3 region has 15 residues. CDR3: CASRPPAGGPGTQYF. The CDR3 nucleotides read TGTGCCAGCAGGCCCCCAGCGGGGGGGCCGGGTACGCAGTATTTT.

This clonotype was detected ten times or more. This chain connects TRBV20-1 to TRBJ2-3; the D call may be TRBD1 or TRBD2 (6 bases each). Trimming left V 0 bases short and J 4 bases short, with 20 bases between. This CDR3 contains 17 residues. CDR1 DFQATT and CDR2 SNEGSKA come from the germline V gene (reference sequence). The CDR3 sequence is CSARDSIASRGPDTQYF. DNA of the CDR3: TGCAGTGCTAGAGACTCAATAGCGAGCCGGGGGCCAGATACGCAGTATTTT.

V and J are TRBV12-3 or TRBV12-4 and TRBJ1-1; a possible D gene is TRBD1 (6 bases). CDR3 length: 14 amino acids. V lost 6 bases to trimming and J lost 1 base, with 12 bases between them. Written as DNA, the CDR3 is TGTGCCAGCAGGACACAGGGTACGAACACTGAAGCTTTCTTT. Translating it yields CASRTQGTNTEAFF.

V usage is TRBV28 and J usage is TRBJ1-5; D is undetermined. Germline assignment: CDR1 MDHEN and CDR2 SYDVKM. This CDR3 comprises 15 residues. V lost 0 bases, J lost 2 bases, and 8 bases lay in between. CDR3 bases: TGTGCCAGCAGTTTATGGATCGCTGGCAATCAGCCCCAGCATTTT. This encodes CASSLWIAGNQPQHF.

This clonotype was seen a handful of times. This chain joins TRBV5-1 and TRBJ2-3; D not certain. The CDR3 totals 13 residues. Germline V gene lookup returns CDR1 SGHRS and CDR2 YFSETQ. V dropped 6 bases and J dropped 4 bases, with 12 bases sitting between them. The CDR3 sequence: CASNNGFADTQYF. DNA for the CDR3: TGCGCCAGCAACAACGGGTTTGCAGATACGCAGTATTTT.

This clonotype was recorded at least ten times. The chain employs TRBV2 and TRBJ1-5; 9 bases line up with TRBD1. The length of the CDR3 is 15 residues. After removal of 3 bases from V and 5 bases from J, the junction contained 5 bases not matched to a gene. Looked up from germline, CDR1 is SNHLY and CDR2 is FYNNEI. CDR3 sequence: CASSDGTGTHQPQHF. CDR3 nucleotides: TGTGCCAGCAGTGACGGGACAGGGACCCATCAGCCCCAGCATTTT.

This clonotype was observed at least ten times. The V gene is TRBV29-1, the J gene TRBJ2-5, with D possibly being TRBD2 (6 bases). The CDR3 loop spans 12 amino acids. The V gene's germline CDR1 is SQVTM and CDR2 ANQGSEA. The ends were cut back, 6 bases at V and 0 bases at J, with 8 bases in the middle. This chain's CDR3 is CSVRDYQETQYF. DNA of the CDR3: TGCAGCGTCAGGGACTACCAAGAGACCCAGTACTTC.

This clonotype was seen many times. The chain uses TRBV11-3 and TRBJ2-7; 9 positions agree with TRBD1. The germline V gene encodes CDR1 SGHNT and CDR2 YENEEA. With 2 bases clipped from V and 6 bases from J, the junction kept 8 bases outside the gene matches. The CDR3 is made up of 15 amino acids. The DNA of the CDR3 is TGTGCCAGCAGCTTAAGGACAGGGGAAATCGGCGAGCAGTACTTC. Translation gives CASSLRTGEIGEQYF.

The chain recombines TRBV6-5 with TRBJ2-4; 8 bases agree with TRBD2. Germline trimming cut 4 bases from V and 2 bases from J; bases unmatched to any gene: 10. CDR3 length: 17 amino acids. The V gene's germline CDR1 is MNHEY and CDR2 SVGAGI. The CDR3 DNA is TGTGCCAGCAGTTCCTACCGGGAGGGCGCTTCCAAAAACATTCAGTACTTC. It yields the protein CASSSYREGASKNIQYF.

This clonotype was seen at least ten times. The chain couples TRBV7-9 to TRBJ2-3, with 8 nucleotides matching TRBD2. The CDR3 extends over 16 amino acids. Germline lookup yields CDR1 SEHNR and CDR2 FQNEAQ (reference sequence). The trim removed 5 bases at V and 2 bases at J, leaving 9 bases unmatched. As DNA, the CDR3 is TGTGCCAGCAGCCTAACTACTAGCGGAAACACAGATACGCAGTATTTT. Amino acid sequence: CASSLTTSGNTDTQYF.

V usage is TRBV7-2 and J usage is TRBJ2-7; D not certain. This CDR3 contains 13 residues. Per germline, CDR1 SGHTA and CDR2 FQGNSA. V was clipped by 1 base and J by 4 bases, with 8 bases between them. The CDR3 bases are TGTGCCAGCAGCTTAGAGCCGGCTTACGAGCAGTACTTC. Amino acids: CASSLEPAYEQYF.

This clonotype has at least ten counts. The J gene is TRBJ1-1, the V gene TRBV5-6; possible D gene TRBD1, 5 bases. The CDR3 runs 15 residues. The ends were cut back, 2 bases at V and 0 bases at J, with 11 bases in the middle. CDR1 SGHDT and CDR2 YYEEEE come from the germline V gene. In DNA, the CDR3 is TGTGCCAGCAGCTTTGGTGGACACCTGAACACTGAAGCTTTCTTT. As protein: CASSFGGHLNTEAFF.

This chain uses TRBV5-1 with TRBJ2-5; D is undetermined. The CDR3 spans 14 residues. With 2 bases removed from V and 5 bases from J, the gap between germline ends came to 13 bases. The V gene's germline CDR1 is SGHRS and CDR2 YFSETQ. The DNA for the CDR3 is TGCGCCAGCAGCTTTGGTATGAGAAAGGAGACCCAGTACTTC. This gives the protein CASSFGMRKETQYF.

This clonotype was picked up a small number of times. This chain connects TRBV5-1 to TRBJ1-5; possible D gene TRBD1, 6 bases. This CDR3 comprises 15 residues. Germline lookup yields CDR1 SGHRS and CDR2 YFSETQ. V shed 0 bases and J shed 2 bases, with 9 bases lying between them. Here the CDR3 reads CASSLAAGGNQPQHF. The CDR3 DNA follows: TGCGCCAGCAGCTTGGCCGCAGGGGGCAATCAGCCCCAGCATTTT.

This clonotype was counted ten times or more. The chain carries TRBV4-1 and TRBJ2-6; TRBD1 aligns across 9 bases. The CDR3 consists of 20 residues. The germline gives CDR1 MGHRA, CDR2 YSYEKL. V trimming: 0 bases; J trimming: 0 bases; junction bases outside the gene matches: 9. CDR3 bases: TGCGCCAGCAGCCAAGATTATCCGGGACAGGGTATCTCTGGGGCCAACGTCCTGACTTTC. Translated: CASSQDYPGQGISGANVLTF.

V gene TRBV7-9 combines with J gene TRBJ2-7; D is ambiguous. Trimming left V 6 bases short and J 5 bases short, with 11 bases between. The CDR3 runs 12 residues. In germline, CDR1 is SEHNR, CDR2 FQNEAQ (reference sequence). CDR3 nucleotide sequence: TGTGCCAGCAGTTCTTTAAGGGACGAGCAGTACTTC. Its protein product is CASSSLRDEQYF.

This clonotype was seen repeatedly, ten times or more. The V and J genes are TRBV18 and TRBJ2-7; 8 bases fit TRBD2. In germline, CDR1 is KGHSH, CDR2 LQKENI. Trimming took 2 bases from V and 6 from J; bases not matched to a gene: 3. The CDR3 is 13 residues long. CDR3 sequence reads: CASSPVGRGEQYF. CDR3 nucleotides: TGTGCCAGCTCACCAGTCGGGAGGGGCGAGCAGTACTTC.

The CDR3 protein is CASSFRQGESKETQYF. CDR3 sequence (DNA): TGTGCCAGCAGCTTTCGACAGGGGGAGTCCAAAGAGACCCAGTACTTC. This chain joins TRBV5-5 and TRBJ2-5; 9 bases are a match to TRBD1. After removal of 2 bases from V and 3 bases from J, the junction contained 8 bases not matched to a gene. The CDR3 runs to 16 residues. Germline CDR1 reads SGHKS; CDR2 reads YYEKEE (reference sequence).

A few counts support this clonotype. The chain joins TRBV20-1 to TRBJ2-1; D ambiguous. The CDR3 runs 15 residues. Trimming stripped 0 bases from V and 4 bases from J, with 13 bases between. Germline V gene sequence: CDR1 DFQATT, CDR2 SNEGSKA (reference sequence). CDR3 loop: CSARDSKRPYNEQFF. The CDR3 DNA reads as TGCAGTGCTAGAGATTCTAAGCGACCTTACAATGAGCAGTTCTTC.

This clonotype was found a few times. The chain has TRBV2 and TRBJ2-7, with a tentative D call TRBD1 (6 bases). Germline values: CDR1 SNHLY, CDR2 FYNNEI. This CDR3 spans 16 amino acids. V shed 6 bases and J shed 1 base, with 19 bases lying between them. DNA for the CDR3: TGTGCCAGCAGCCGCCAACTGGACAGCGCATCCTACGAGCAGTACTTC. Residues: CASSRQLDSASYEQYF.